The next 13 T cell receptor beta chains were all read from a single sample in a study of vaccination effects on CD4 cells after COVID-19. Their antigen targets remain unknown. Pools of viral peptides were used by the ViraFEST assay to expand antigen-specific CD4+ T cells ahead of sequencing. CD4+ T cell isolation took place after 10 days of culture. Vaccine recipients, nucleocapsid antibody negative, had no prior SARS-CoV-2 infection. Sequencing was performed with immunoSEQ multiplex PCR; in TCRdb, only in-frame clones are kept and a portion is missing. The data show approximately 76,000 clones, with around 78% seen just once and under 12% held by the top ten. The sample in question was CD4+ T cells from PBMCs cultured with SARS-CoV-2 spike peptides, obtained before COVID-19 vaccination. These receptors all come from a human donor who received a COVID-19 vaccine.

This clone is termed large. The chain joins TRBV20-1 to TRBJ1-2, with 9 bases lining up with TRBD1. The ends lost 3 bases at V and 8 bases at J; junction bases unmatched: 7. The length of the CDR3 is 13 residues. In germline, CDR1 is DFQATT, CDR2 SNEGSKA (reference sequence). The chain's CDR3 is CSASGTGSRGYTF. The CDR3 DNA is TGCAGTGCTAGTGGGACAGGGAGTCGAGGCTACACCTTC.

This chain joins TRBV7-8 and TRBJ2-5, with D tentatively TRBD1 or TRBD2 (5 bases each). The CDR3 loop spans 15 amino acids. Trimming took 5 bases from V and 4 from J, leaving 17 bases between them. Germline CDR1 and CDR2: SGHVS and FQNEAQ. This chain's CDR3 is CASSLGTSGGETQYF. DNA for the CDR3: TGTGCCAGCAGCCTAGGGACCAGTGGGGGAGAGACCCAGTACTTC.

This chain links TRBV6-6 with TRBJ1-5, with no clear D. CDR1 and CDR2 from the germline V gene are MNHNY and SVGAGI (reference sequence). This CDR3 is built from 13 residues. V was trimmed by 5 bases and J by 6 bases, leaving 11 bases between them. CDR3 sequence reads: CASSAPSGQPQHF. The CDR3 bases are TGTGCCAGCAGTGCCCCTTCCGGTCAGCCCCAGCATTTT.

The chain carries TRBV30 and TRBJ1-5; D possibly corresponds to TRBD1 (5 bases). V was pared by 1 base and J by 3 bases, with 7 bases between. CDR1 and CDR2 (germline): GTSNPN, SVGIG (reference sequence). The CDR3 spans 13 residues. The CDR3 loop reads CAWSGGDNQPQHF. The DNA for the CDR3 is TGTGCCTGGAGTGGGGGGGACAATCAGCCCCAGCATTTT. The complete variable domain, with remaining parts taken from reference TRBV30 and TRBJ1-5, reads SQTIHQWPATLVQPVGSPLSLECTVEGTSNPNLYWYRQAAGRGLQLLFYSVGIGQISSEVPQNLSASRPQDRQFILSSKKLLLSDSGFYLCAWSGGDNQPQHFGDGTRLSIL.

The rearrangement links TRBV29-1 to TRBJ2-1, with 9 bases that match TRBD2. V was clipped by 5 bases and J by 2 bases; unmatched bases: 10. Germline V gives CDR1 SQVTM, CDR2 ANQGSEA. The CDR3 loop spans 16 amino acids. CDR3 in amino acids: CSVYRGGGGAYNEQFF. CDR3 coding DNA: TGCAGCGTTTACAGGGGCGGGGGGGGAGCCTACAATGAGCAGTTCTTC.

The rearrangement joins TRBV7-3 to TRBJ2-2; 10 bases agree with TRBD2. Germline V gene sequence: CDR1 SGHTA, CDR2 FQGTGA. The CDR3 is made up of 16 amino acids. After removal of 4 bases from V and 6 bases from J, the junction contained 8 bases not matched to a gene. The CDR3 sequence is CASSSGLAGVPGELFF. The CDR3 region has the DNA TGTGCCAGCAGCTCGGGCCTAGCGGGGGTTCCCGGGGAGCTGTTTTTT. Together with reference TRBV7-3 and TRBJ2-2, the CDR3 gives the full variable domain: GAGVSQTPSNKVTEKGKYVELRCDPISGHTALYWYRQSLGQGPEFLIYFQGTGAADDSGLPNDRFFAVRPEGSVSTLKIQRTERGDSAVYLCASSSGLAGVPGELFFGEGSRLTVL.

The rearrangement links TRBV28 to TRBJ1-2; 7 positions match TRBD1. Germline lookup yields CDR1 MDHEN and CDR2 SYDVKM. After removal of 5 bases from V and 5 bases from J, the junction contained 17 bases not matched to a gene. This CDR3 is built from 17 residues. CDR3: CASSPGTVNLVIYGYTF. The CDR3 coding sequence is TGTGCCAGCAGTCCCGGGACAGTTAACTTGGTTATATATGGCTACACCTTC.

This clone was recorded only once. CDR3 DNA sequence: TGTGCCAGCATCCAGTGGGGCACTGAAGCTTTCTTT. Amino acid sequence: CASIQWGTEAFF. V gene TRBV12-3 or TRBV12-4 combines with J gene TRBJ1-1, with D hard to call. This CDR3 is 12 amino acids long. Trimming took 7 bases from V and 4 from J, leaving 10 bases between them.

This chain joins TRBV3-1 (or the pseudogene TRBV3-2) and TRBJ1-6, with 7 nucleotides matching TRBD1. CDR1 LGHDT and CDR2 YNNKEL come from the germline V gene (reference sequence). With 2 bases clipped from V and 9 bases from J, the junction kept 7 bases outside the gene matches. The CDR3 is made up of 15 amino acids. The CDR3 coding sequence is TGTGCCAGCAGCCAATTGACAGGGCCGGGTTCACCCCTCCACTTT. It is translated as CASSQLTGPGSPLHF.

In nucleotides, the CDR3 is TGTGCCACCAGTGACACCACAGGGAGTCGGGACTATGGCTACACCTTC. This encodes CATSDTTGSRDYGYTF. This chain connects TRBV24-1 to TRBJ1-2; D might be TRBD1 (6 bases). Germline CDR1 and CDR2: KGHDR and SFDVKD. This CDR3 spans 16 amino acids. The ends were cut back, 4 bases at V and 3 bases at J, with 17 bases in the middle.

The rearrangement uses TRBV28 and TRBJ2-7; TRBD1 might be the D (7 bases). The CDR3 has 15 amino acids. Trimming took 6 bases from V and 1 from J, leaving 16 bases between them. Germline-derived CDR1 and CDR2 are MDHEN and SYDVKM. The CDR3 protein is CASSPGGTASYEQYV. The DNA for the CDR3 is TGTGCCAGCAGCCCTGGGGGGACAGCATCCTACGAGCAGTACGTC.

This rearrangement joins TRBV23-1 to TRBJ2-7; 9 nucleotides line up with TRBD1. TRBV23-1 qualifies as an ORF whose function is uncertain. The junction had 18 bases not matched to a gene; V was cut back by 2 bases and J by 4 bases. The CDR3 spans 19 residues. For the CDR3, the DNA is TGCGCCAGCAGTCAAGCTACCTTGTCACGGACAGGGGACGATTACGAGCAGTACGTC. Encoded protein: CASSQATLSRTGDDYEQYV.

V is TRBV24-1 and J is TRBJ2-1, with 7 nucleotides matching TRBD1. This CDR3 has 16 residues. The germline gives CDR1 KGHDR, CDR2 SFDVKD. The ends lost 2 bases at V and 4 bases at J; junction bases unmatched: 7. CDR3 sequence (DNA): TGTGCCACCAGTGATTCCGGGACAGAGCTGTACAATGAGCAGTTCTTC. It is translated as CATSDSGTELYNEQFF.